The sequence of this T cell receptor (beta chain) was determined in a study of OX40 agonist ivuxolimab in advanced cancers. For the wider study: Ivuxolimab was a fully human IgG2 agonistic monoclonal antibody targeting the costimulatory receptor OX40 (CD134). The point of sequencing TCRbeta in the periphery was to test whether ivuxolimab changed TCR sequence diversity and drove clonal T-cell expansion. In the dose-escalation cohort, 82.7% of patients were male, and the mean age was around 60 years, with a range of roughly 20 to 79. The monotherapy dose-escalation portion (N of about 57 patients) of the phase I ivuxolimab trial is reported in the paper. Intravenous ivuxolimab was administered to patients every 2 weeks at six dose levels: 0.01, 0.1, 0.3, 1.5, 3 and 10 mg/kg. Of the roughly 50 dose-escalation patients, hepatocellular carcinoma was present in about 20, melanoma in around 15, renal cell carcinoma in 9 and head and neck cancer in 9. Patients were allowed to have had prior anti-PD-1, anti-PD-L1 or anti-CTLA-4 therapy, and approximately 40% of the dose-escalation patients had previously received checkpoint inhibitors. Partial responses were achieved by three dose-escalation patients, of whom one had hepatocellular carcinoma and two had cutaneous melanoma. Study-wide findings and limitations: In the 0.1-3.0 mg/kg groups, partial responders had among the lowest normalized peripheral clonal expansion, particularly in CD8+ T cells. After ivuxolimab, expanded clones were on average more numerous among CD8+ T cells than among CD4+ T cells. At doses of 0.1 to 3.0 mg/kg, clonal expansion of both CD4+ and CD8+ T cells in blood was seen between baseline and week 6. Low levels of normalized T-cell clonal expansion were also shown by some nonresponding patients. The antigen specificity of the peripheral T cells that underwent clonal expansion was not determined.

Genomic DNA was isolated from the sorted cells so that the TCRbeta CDR3 region could be sequenced. The immunoSEQ Assay was used to sequence the TCRbeta CDR3 regions. Drawn from immuneACCESS, this table holds only the in-frame rearrangements with V and J called that TCRdb kept. Clones are partly lost; checked studies trace under half to an unresolved V gene and leave the rest unexplained. This sample lists around 50,000 clones; approximately 89% were detected once. The ten largest clones take up 10% to 15% of the sample. CDR1 MDHEN and CDR2 SYDVKM are derived from the germline V gene. The CDR3 sequence holds 14 residues, the cysteine and phenylalanine included. Kept here is only the CDR3 DNA, which spans 42 bases and is read in frame from base 1. From V the trimming removes 8 bases and from J it removes 4 bases, while the gene matches leave 6 bases of the junction unaccounted for. For this clone: Its target antigen remains unknown. No base-level quality is on record; no much larger clone is a single base apart.

Patients with a history of autoimmune disease or receiving systemic immunosuppression were excluded from the trial. Peripheral blood for TCR sequencing was collected from all dose cohorts at baseline, on cycle 4 day 1, and on cycle 7 day 1. The samples were drawn from a first-in-human, open-label, multicenter phase I dose-escalation trial of ivuxolimab. Adults with locally advanced or metastatic head and neck squamous cell, hepatocellular, melanoma or renal cell carcinoma were enrolled in the trial. Before TCR sequencing, CD4+ T cells and CD8+ T cells from peripheral blood were sorted into separate populations.

The chain was built from TRBV28 and TRBJ2-1, with 9 central nucleotides matching TRBD2. The sequenced sample was CD4+ or CD8+ T cells sorted from blood, obtained in a trial of the OX40 agonist ivuxolimab. The sequence was obtained from an adult with an advanced solid tumor such as melanoma, head and neck, liver or kidney cancer. The base sequence is TGTGCCAGCGCAAGCGGGGGGAGATACAATGAGCAGTTCTTC. Protein translation: CASASGGRYNEQFF.